This passage covers 5 T cell receptor beta chains from one sample sequenced in a study of blood T cell repertoires in COVID-19. The data were produced by immunoSEQ multiplex PCR, yet TCRdb's version contains in-frame clones alone and is incomplete. This sample has hundreds of thousands of clones, with around 90% found just once. Material for sequencing was peripheral blood. These receptors all come from a man between 18 and 35 years old with COVID-19, enrolled during active disease.

As for this clone: Other DNA sequences in this sample translate to the same CDR3. The V and J genes are TRBV6-5 and TRBJ1-6; no firm D call. Germline loops: CDR1 MNHEY, CDR2 SVGAGI. The CDR3 is made up of 15 amino acids. Trimming pared 0 bases from V and 4 bases from J, leaving 7 bases between. CDR3 region: CASSYSASYNSPLHF. CDR3 in DNA: TGTGCCAGCAGTTACTCGGCTAGTTATAATTCACCCCTCCACTTT.

This clone appeared a single time. The chain links TRBV2 to TRBJ1-4; D remains ambiguous. Germline CDR1 is SNHLY and CDR2 is FYNNEI. Trimming took 3 bases from V and 7 from J, leaving 12 bases between them. CDR3 length equals 14 residues. The CDR3 DNA follows: TGTGCCAGCAGTGATGGGCAGCCTGGTGAAAAACTGTTTTTT. As protein: CASSDGQPGEKLFF.

The V and J genes are TRBV19 and TRBJ2-7; perhaps TRBD1 as D (5 bases). Trimming took off 5 bases at V and 2 bases at J, with 16 bases between the two ends. Germline V gene sequence: CDR1 LNHDA, CDR2 SQIVND (reference sequence). This CDR3 comprises 15 residues. In nucleotides, the CDR3 is TGTGCCAGTAGTGCTCAGGGCCTAGAGACCTACGAGCAGTACTTC. The encoded protein is CASSAQGLETYEQYF.

The chain carries TRBV5-4 and TRBJ2-3, with 8 positions matching TRBD2. Trimming took 3 bases from V and 4 from J; bases not matched to a gene: 10. The CDR3 spans 16 residues. Germline CDR1 reads SGHNT; CDR2 reads YYREEE (reference sequence). CDR3 in DNA: TGTGCCAGCAGCTCGGGAGGGACGGGCCGCGCAGATACGCAGTATTTT. Translating it yields CASSSGGTGRADTQYF.

As for this clone: A read error may account for a junction end that differs from germline. The chain uses TRBV19 and TRBJ2-7; 8 bases align to TRBD1. Germline assignment: CDR1 LNHDA and CDR2 SQIVND (reference sequence). The CDR3 is 13 residues long. The CDR3 here is CASSLGPGQDILF. CDR3 DNA sequence: TGTGCCAGTAGTCTTGGACCGGGACAGGACATCCTTTTC.